The entry below gives a single TCR beta chain sequence along with its context. This record comes from a study of HIV-infected children after antiretroviral therapy interruption. Study overall: For the interruption arm, samples span week 0 through about 3 years after study end. In continuous treatment, analyzed samples were from weeks 0, 48 and 150.

The treatment: PENTA 11 planned treatment interruption arm or continuous ART arm. A 3' RACE protocol on RNA, with unique molecular identifiers, produced the TCR library. TCRdb called the 3' RACE reads again in MiXCR, with one record for every CDR3 protein. The repertoire holds about 89,000 distinct CDR3 sequences, with 6.9% as singletons. The V end was cut by 4 bases, the J end by 2 bases, with 12 bases between. The germline gives CDR1 SNHLY, CDR2 FYNNEI. The CDR3 loop spans 14 amino acids. This material consisted of CD45RA+ CD4+ T cells from PBMCs, pooled from several time points, taken from a donor given antiretroviral therapy, either interrupted or continuous. Subset of the sample: naive CD4+ CD45RA+ CD45RO- T cells. The sequence derives from a pool of human donors with HIV. The rearrangement uses TRBV2 and TRBJ2-7, with D unresolved. The CDR3 DNA sequence: TGTGCCAGCAGTGTGGTTAGGTTCACCTACGAGCAGTACTTC. It translates to CASSVVRFTYEQYF. Complete variable domain (other parts from reference TRBV2 and TRBJ2-7): EPEVTQTPSHQVTQMGQEVILRCVPISNHLYFYWYRQILGQKVEFLVSFYNNEISEKSEIFDDQFSVERPDGSNFTLKIRSTKLEDSAMYFCASSVVRFTYEQYFGPGTRLTVT.